This T cell receptor (beta chain) emerged from a study of T cell changes during pregnancy in multiple sclerosis. The CDR3 contains 16 residues. The trim removed 4 bases at V and 3 bases at J, leaving 12 bases unmatched. Germline assignment: CDR1 SQVTM and CDR2 ANQGSEA. Only in-frame clones appear in the TCRdb table, and some are missing; sequencing was by immunoSEQ multiplex PCR. The table shows about 20,000 clones, with roughly 90% occurring only once. The source of this sequence is a female donor in good health, enrolled as a control in a pregnancy study. This specimen consisted of CD8+ T cells from peripheral blood mononuclear cells, obtained in the third trimester of pregnancy. J is TRBJ1-2 and V is TRBV29-1, with 9 positions matching TRBD1. For the CDR3, the DNA is TGCAGCGTTGGATCTTCAGGAACAGGGGGCTACTATGGCTACACCTTC. It is translated as CSVGSSGTGGYYGYTF.